A selection of T cell receptor beta chains follows, all from one sample in a study of shared clonotypes between healthy human individuals. This table comes from immunoSEQ multiplex PCR, and its TCRdb copy is limited to in-frame clones, with some not included. This table has 2.5 million or so clones, just over 90% appearing once. Specimen: naive CD4+ T cells sorted from blood. Every receptor here comes from a man aged 18 to 30 in good health. The CDR3 runs from the conserved cysteine through the conserved F or W.

>TRBV19|TRBJ1-1
CASSIGGGQTEAFF
>TRBV28|TRBJ1-4
CASRHGTGREKLFF
>TRBV9|TRBJ2-5
CASSDPMGTPLRRETQYF
>TRBV19|TRBJ1-5
CASSIPGGGGNQPQHF
>TRBV5-1|TRBJ2-2
CASSLDSLVVAGELFF
>TRBV6-1|TRBJ1-2
CASSAGSTDYGYTF
>TRBV25-1|TRBJ2-5
CASSEWAGAGETQYF
>TRBV5-4|TRBJ2-2
CASSEPLGGGTGELFF
>TRBV18|TRBJ2-5
CASSPLVGQQETQYF
>TRBV6-1|TRBJ1-4
CASSGLMGEKLFF
>TRBV18|TRBJ2-7
CASSSAGSEQYF
>TRBV6-5|TRBJ1-2
CASSLDRGQPYYGYTF
>TRBV4-2|TRBJ1-4
CASSPSGTATNEKLFF
>TRBV7-6|TRBJ2-3
CASSLGGLPTDTQYF
>TRBV6-5|TRBJ1-2
CASSLQINYGYTF
>TRBV5-1|TRBJ2-5
CASSLFGGYGETQYF
>TRBV5-1|TRBJ1-2
CASSSDYGYTF
>TRBV18|TRBJ1-3
CASSPQGQAISGNTIYF
>TRBV7-3|TRBJ1-2
CASSSGTGDYGYTF
>TRBV29-1|TRBJ2-3
CGMRLTGRDTQYF
>TRBV23-1|TRBJ1-6
CASRTGDSHNSPLHF
>TRBV29-1|TRBJ2-3
CSAKLGLAGGPDTQYF
>TRBV9|TRBJ2-5
CASSVGTGYQETQYF
>TRBV5-4|TRBJ2-5
CASSLDGRETQYF
>TRBV4-1|TRBJ1-4
CASRTSTTNEKLFF
>TRBV7-2|TRBJ2-7
CASSLAVGEQYF
>TRBV27|TRBJ2-4
CASRGPLKNIQYF
>TRBV16|TRBJ2-5
CASSQELAGGPSVETQYF
>TRBV28|TRBJ1-2
CASSLGTGGDGYTF
>TRBV5-6|TRBJ2-5
CASWGRKETQYF
>TRBV19|TRBJ1-2
CASESRRQRTGYTF
>TRBV2|TRBJ2-5
CASSPDTREETQYF
>TRBV6-1|TRBJ1-2
CASRRGGANYGYTF
>TRBV27|-
CASSPRRGSYEQYF
>TRBV7-2|TRBJ2-1
CASSLAPARGSYNEQFF
>TRBV5-1|TRBJ1-4
CASSFSPTGDNEKLFF
>TRBV30|TRBJ1-5
CAWSGDYNQPQHF
>TRBV28|TRBJ1-4
CASSLSGSGEKLFF
>TRBV28|TRBJ1-5
CASRVRAGYGNQPQHF
>TRBV13|TRBJ1-5
CASSSGQNNQPQHF
>TRBV10-3|TRBJ2-6
CAISESRRQGPSIPSGANVLTF
>TRBV25-1|TRBJ1-1
CAAAGPAGSEAFF
>TRBV7-2|TRBJ1-6
CASSLGVGGGTGNSPLHF
>TRBV5-8|TRBJ2-4
CASTNSGSPRWGGQYF
>TRBV28|TRBJ2-7
CASKEAARYEQYF
>TRBV7-2|TRBJ2-7
CASSFLGEQYF
>TRBV4-1|TRBJ2-3
CASSQPAGGPISTDTQYF
>TRBV9|TRBJ2-7
CASSVGGGTYEQYF
>TRBV7-2|TRBJ1-2
CASSQDGVYGYTF
>TRBV28|TRBJ1-5
CASRKPGPRYSNQPQHF
>TRBV5-1|TRBJ2-1
CASSLYGESYNEQFF
>TRBV7-7|TRBJ2-1
CASSLGSTDEQFF